This TCR beta chain was sequenced in a study of cytomegalovirus exposure and HLA in healthy donors. Study context: Drawn from HLA-typed donors, approximately 85 million unique TCRs were held in an early data release. Among over 350 genotyped donors, around 80% fell in the Caucasian-associated ancestry cluster.

Study conclusions and caveats: A later analysis linked about 17,000 TCR beta sequences to HLA alleles at 0.05 false discovery rate. The listing of 160 or so TCR beta chains classed them as cytomegalovirus-associated.

Details on this clone: Its specificity is unknown.

The PCR contained 60 Vbeta and 13 Jbeta primers. The protocol was immunoSEQ multiplex PCR, while the TCRdb copy is restricted to in-frame clones and leaves out a portion. The sample's table shows approximately 30,000 clones. Trimming took off 4 bases at V and 1 base at J, with 20 bases between the two ends. Germline V gene sequence: CDR1 SGHRS, CDR2 YFSETQ. The CDR3 is 17 amino acids. The receptor was derived from a woman aged 35 to 49 in good health and CMV-seropositive. Sequencing was carried out using PBMCs. The J gene is TRBJ2-5, the V gene TRBV5-1; no clear D gene. In DNA form, the CDR3 reads TGCGCCAGCAGCCCAATTTCTGCACGTGGCGGCCAAGAGACCCAGTACTTC. Its translation: CASSPISARGGQETQYF.